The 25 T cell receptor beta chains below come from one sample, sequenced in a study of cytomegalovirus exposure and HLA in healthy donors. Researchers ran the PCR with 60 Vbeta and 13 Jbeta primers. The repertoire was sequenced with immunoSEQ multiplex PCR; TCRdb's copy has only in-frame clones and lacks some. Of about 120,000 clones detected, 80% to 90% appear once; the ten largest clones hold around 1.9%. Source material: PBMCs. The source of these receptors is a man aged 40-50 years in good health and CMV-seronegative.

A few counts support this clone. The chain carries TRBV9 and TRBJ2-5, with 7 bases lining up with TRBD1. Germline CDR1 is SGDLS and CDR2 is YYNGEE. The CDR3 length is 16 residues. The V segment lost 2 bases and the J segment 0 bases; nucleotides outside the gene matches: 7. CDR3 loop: CASSVQGQIDQETQYF. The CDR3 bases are TGTGCCAGCAGCGTTCAGGGACAGATCGACCAAGAGACCCAGTACTTC.

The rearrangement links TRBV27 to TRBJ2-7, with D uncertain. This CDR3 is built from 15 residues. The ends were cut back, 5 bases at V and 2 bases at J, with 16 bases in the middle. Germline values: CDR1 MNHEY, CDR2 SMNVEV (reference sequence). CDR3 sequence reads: CASSQAASITYEQYF. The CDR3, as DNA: TGTGCCAGCAGTCAGGCAGCCTCGATTACCTACGAGCAGTACTTC.

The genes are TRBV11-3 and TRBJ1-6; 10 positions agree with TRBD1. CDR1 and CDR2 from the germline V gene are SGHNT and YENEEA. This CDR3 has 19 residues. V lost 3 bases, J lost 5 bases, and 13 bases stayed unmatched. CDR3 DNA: TGTGCCAGCAGCTTTGGGAGCTTTTGGGACAGGGGTGATAATTCACCCCTCCACTTT. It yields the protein CASSFGSFWDRGDNSPLHF.

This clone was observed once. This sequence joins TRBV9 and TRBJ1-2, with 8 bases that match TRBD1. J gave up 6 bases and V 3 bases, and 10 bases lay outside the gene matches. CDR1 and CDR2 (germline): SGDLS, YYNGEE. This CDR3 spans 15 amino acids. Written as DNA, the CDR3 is TGTGCCAGCAGCGGCCAGGGGGCGCCATCAGATGGCTACACCTTC. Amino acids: CASSGQGAPSDGYTF.

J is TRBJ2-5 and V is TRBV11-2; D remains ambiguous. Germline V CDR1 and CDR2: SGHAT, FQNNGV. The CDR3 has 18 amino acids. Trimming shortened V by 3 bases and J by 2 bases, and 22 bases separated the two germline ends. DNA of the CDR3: TGTGCCAGCAGCTTTGGCCAGTCAGCGCGACCCAAACAAGAGACCCAGTACTTC. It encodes CASSFGQSARPKQETQYF. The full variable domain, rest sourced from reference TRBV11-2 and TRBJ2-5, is EAGVAQSPRYKIIEKRQSVAFWCNPISGHATLYWYQQILGQGPKLLIQFQNNGVVDDSQLPKDRFSAERLKGVDSTLKIQPAKLEDSAVYLCASSFGQSARPKQETQYFGPGTRLLVL.

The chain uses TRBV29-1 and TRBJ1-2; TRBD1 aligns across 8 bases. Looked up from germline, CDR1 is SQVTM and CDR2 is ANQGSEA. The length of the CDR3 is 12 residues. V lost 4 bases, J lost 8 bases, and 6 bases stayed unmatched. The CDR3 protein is CSVGTGSGGYTF. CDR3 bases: TGCAGCGTTGGGACAGGGAGCGGGGGCTACACCTTC.

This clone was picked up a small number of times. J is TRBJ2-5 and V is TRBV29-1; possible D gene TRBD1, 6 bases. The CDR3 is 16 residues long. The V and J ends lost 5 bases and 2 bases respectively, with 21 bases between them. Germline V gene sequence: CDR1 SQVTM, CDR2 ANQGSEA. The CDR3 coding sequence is TGCAGCGTTCTTCCATCAGGGGCTCACCTTCAAGAGACCCAGTACTTC. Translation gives CSVLPSGAHLQETQYF.

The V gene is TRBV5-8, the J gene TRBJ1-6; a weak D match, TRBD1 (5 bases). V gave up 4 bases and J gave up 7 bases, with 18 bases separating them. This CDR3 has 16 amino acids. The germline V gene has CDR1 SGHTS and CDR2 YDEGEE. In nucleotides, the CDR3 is TGTGCCAGCAGCCGAACCTGGGGGGGTACGAATTCACCCCTCCACTTT. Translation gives CASSRTWGGTNSPLHF.

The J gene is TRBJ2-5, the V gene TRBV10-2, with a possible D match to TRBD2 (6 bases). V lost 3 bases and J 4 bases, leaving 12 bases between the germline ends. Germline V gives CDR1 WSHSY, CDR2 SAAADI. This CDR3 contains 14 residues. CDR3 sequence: CASSDTGGAETQYF. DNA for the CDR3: TGCGCCAGCAGTGATACGGGCGGGGCAGAGACCCAGTACTTC.

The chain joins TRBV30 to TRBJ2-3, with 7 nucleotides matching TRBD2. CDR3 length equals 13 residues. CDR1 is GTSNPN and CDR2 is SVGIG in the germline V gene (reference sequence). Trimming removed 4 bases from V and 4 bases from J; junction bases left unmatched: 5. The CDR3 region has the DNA TGTGCCTGGACGAGACTAGCTTCAGATACGCAGTATTTT. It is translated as CAWTRLASDTQYF.

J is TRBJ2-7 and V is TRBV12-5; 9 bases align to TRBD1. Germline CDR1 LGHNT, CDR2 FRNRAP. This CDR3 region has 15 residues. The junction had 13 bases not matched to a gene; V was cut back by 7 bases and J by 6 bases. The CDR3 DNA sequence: TGTGCTAGTGCCTCGGTGGGACAGGGTAAAAGCGAGCAGTACTTC. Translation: CASASVGQGKSEQYF.

The CDR3 spells CASSVAKGANTEAFF. As DNA, the CDR3 is TGTGCCAGCAGCGTAGCTAAGGGGGCCAACACTGAAGCTTTCTTT. The V and J genes are TRBV9 and TRBJ1-1; 7 bases are shared with TRBD1. Germline V gene data show CDR1 as SGDLS and CDR2 as YYNGEE. J was trimmed by 2 bases and V by 0 bases; bases with no gene match: 4. The CDR3 extends over 15 amino acids.

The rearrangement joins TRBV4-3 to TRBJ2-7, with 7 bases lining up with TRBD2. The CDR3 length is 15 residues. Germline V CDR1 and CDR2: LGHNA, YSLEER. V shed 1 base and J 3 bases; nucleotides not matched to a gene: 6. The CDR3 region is CASSQALAESYEQYF. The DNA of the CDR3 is TGCGCCAGCAGCCAAGCCCTAGCGGAGAGCTACGAGCAGTACTTC.

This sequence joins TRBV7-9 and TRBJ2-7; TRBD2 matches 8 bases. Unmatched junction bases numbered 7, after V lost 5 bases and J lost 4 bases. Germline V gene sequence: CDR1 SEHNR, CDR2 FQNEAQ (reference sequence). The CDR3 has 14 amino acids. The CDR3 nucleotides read TGTGCCAGCAGCGCCGGGGGGGCCAATTACGAGCAGTACTTC. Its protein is CASSAGGANYEQYF. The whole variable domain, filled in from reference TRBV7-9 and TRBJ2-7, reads DTGVSQNPRHKITKRGQNVTFRCDPISEHNRLYWYRQTLGQGPEFLTYFQNEAQLEKSRLLSDRFSAERPKGSFSTLEIQRTEQGDSAMYLCASSAGGANYEQYFGPGTRLTVT.

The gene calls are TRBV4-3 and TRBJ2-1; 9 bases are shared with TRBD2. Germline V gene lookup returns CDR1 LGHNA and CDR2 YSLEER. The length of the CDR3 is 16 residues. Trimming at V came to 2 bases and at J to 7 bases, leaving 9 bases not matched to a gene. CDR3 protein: CASSQHGTSWWNEQFF. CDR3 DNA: TGCGCCAGCAGCCAACATGGGACTAGCTGGTGGAATGAGCAGTTCTTC.

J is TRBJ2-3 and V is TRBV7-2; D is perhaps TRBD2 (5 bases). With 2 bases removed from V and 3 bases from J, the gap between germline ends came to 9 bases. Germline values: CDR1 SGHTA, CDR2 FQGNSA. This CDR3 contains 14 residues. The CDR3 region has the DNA TGTGCCAGCAGCTTAAGTACGGGGACAGATACGCAGTATTTT. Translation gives CASSLSTGTDTQYF.

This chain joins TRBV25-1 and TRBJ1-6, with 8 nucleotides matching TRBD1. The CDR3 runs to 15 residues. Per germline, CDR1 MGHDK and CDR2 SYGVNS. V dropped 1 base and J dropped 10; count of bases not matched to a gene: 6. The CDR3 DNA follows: TGTGCCAGCAGTGAATTAACAGGGGGGCCATCACCCCTCCACTTT. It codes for CASSELTGGPSPLHF. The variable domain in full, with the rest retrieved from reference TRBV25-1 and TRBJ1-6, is EADIYQTPRYLVIGTGKKITLECSQTMGHDKMYWYQQDPGMELHLIHYSYGVNSTEKGDLSSESTVSRIRTEHFPLTLESARPSHTSQYLCASSELTGGPSPLHFGNGTRLTVT.

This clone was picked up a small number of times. DNA of the CDR3: TGTGCCTACCAACGAGGACAGGACGAAAAACTGTTTTTT. Amino acids: CAYQRGQDEKLFF. The chain combines TRBV30 with TRBJ1-4; TRBD1 agrees at 7 bases. Unmatched junction bases numbered 10, after V lost 7 bases and J lost 8 bases. Germline V gene lookup returns CDR1 GTSNPN and CDR2 SVGIG (reference sequence). The CDR3 is 13 amino acids.

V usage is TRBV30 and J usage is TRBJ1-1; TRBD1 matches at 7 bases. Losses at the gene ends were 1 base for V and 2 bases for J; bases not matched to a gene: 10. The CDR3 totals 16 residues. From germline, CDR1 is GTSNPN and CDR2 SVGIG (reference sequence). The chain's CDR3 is CAWSAQGKAVNTEAFF. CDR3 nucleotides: TGTGCCTGGAGTGCACAGGGGAAAGCGGTAAACACTGAAGCTTTCTTT. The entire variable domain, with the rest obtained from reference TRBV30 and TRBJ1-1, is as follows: SQTIHQWPATLVQPVGSPLSLECTVEGTSNPNLYWYRQAAGRGLQLLFYSVGIGQISSEVPQNLSASRPQDRQFILSSKKLLLSDSGFYLCAWSAQGKAVNTEAFFGQGTRLTVV.

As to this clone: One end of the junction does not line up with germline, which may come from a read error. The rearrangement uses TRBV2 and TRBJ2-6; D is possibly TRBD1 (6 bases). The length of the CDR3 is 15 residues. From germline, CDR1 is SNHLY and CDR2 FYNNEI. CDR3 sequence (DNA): TGTGCCAGCAGTGAATTGGGGGCTGGGGCCAACGGCCTGACTTTC. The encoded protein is CASSELGAGANGLTF. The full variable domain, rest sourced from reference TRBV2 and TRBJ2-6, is EPEVTQTPSHQVTQMGQEVILRCVPISNHLYFYWYRQILGQKVEFLVSFYNNEISEKSEIFDDQFSVERPDGSNFTLKIRSTKLEDSAMYFCASSELGAGANGLTFGAGSRLTVL.

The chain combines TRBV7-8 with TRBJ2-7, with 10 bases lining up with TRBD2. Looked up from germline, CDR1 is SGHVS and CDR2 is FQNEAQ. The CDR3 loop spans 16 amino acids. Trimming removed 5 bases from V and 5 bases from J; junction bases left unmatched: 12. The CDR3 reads CASSPRGLAGADEQYF. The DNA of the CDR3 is TGTGCCAGCAGCCCTCGTGGGCTAGCGGGAGCGGACGAGCAGTACTTC.

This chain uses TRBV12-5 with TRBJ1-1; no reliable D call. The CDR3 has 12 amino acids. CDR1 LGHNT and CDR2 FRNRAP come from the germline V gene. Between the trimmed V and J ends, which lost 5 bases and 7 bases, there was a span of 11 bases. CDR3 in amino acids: CASGTGIHEAFF. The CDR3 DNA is TGTGCTAGTGGTACCGGTATCCATGAAGCTTTCTTT.

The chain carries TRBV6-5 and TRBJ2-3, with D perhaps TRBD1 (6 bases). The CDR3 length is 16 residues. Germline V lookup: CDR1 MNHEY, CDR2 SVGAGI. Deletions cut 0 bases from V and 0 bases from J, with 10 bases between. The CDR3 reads CASSYSKQGSTDTQYF. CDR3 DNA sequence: TGTGCCAGCAGTTACTCGAAACAGGGAAGCACAGATACGCAGTATTTT.

CDR3 sequence (DNA): TGTGCCAGCAGTTCGGACAGGGTAGGGAATCAGCCCCAGCATTTT. This translates into CASSSDRVGNQPQHF. V and J are TRBV2 and TRBJ1-5; 8 nucleotides agree with TRBD1. There are 15 residues in the CDR3. The junction had 7 bases not matched to a gene; V was cut back by 5 bases and J by 4 bases. In germline, CDR1 is SNHLY, CDR2 FYNNEI.

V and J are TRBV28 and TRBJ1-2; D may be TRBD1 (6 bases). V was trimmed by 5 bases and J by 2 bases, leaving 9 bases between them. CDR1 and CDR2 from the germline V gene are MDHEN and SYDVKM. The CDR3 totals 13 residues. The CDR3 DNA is TGTGCCAGCAGTCGGACAGAGAACTATGGCTACACCTTC. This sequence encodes CASSRTENYGYTF.